This entry lists 13 T cell receptor beta chains sequenced from one sample in a study of graft-versus-host responses after intestinal transplantation. Data came from immunoSEQ multiplex PCR; TCRdb stores just in-frame clones and leaves some out. The table has tens of thousands of clones, roughly 92% seen once. The sequencing here drew on PBMCs, taken 262 days after intestinal transplant. The receptors come from a human patient who received an intestinal transplant, so some T cells may come from the graft donor.

V gene TRBV4-1 combines with J gene TRBJ1-5; maybe TRBD1 (5 bases). Trimming left V 1 base short and J 4 bases short, with 26 bases between. Germline V gene sequence: CDR1 MGHRA, CDR2 YSYEKL. CDR3 size: 20 residues. CDR3 nucleotide sequence: TGCGCCAGCAGCCAAGTTCCAGGGTTGCCCAAATTCCCAACAAATCAGCCCCAGCATTTT. Protein sequence: CASSQVPGLPKFPTNQPQHF.

This clone has a handful of counts. The chain carries TRBV19 and TRBJ1-1; 7 positions match TRBD1. Losses at the gene ends were 4 bases for V and 3 bases for J; bases not matched to a gene: 11. CDR1 and CDR2 from the germline V gene are LNHDA and SQIVND (reference sequence). This CDR3 has 16 residues. The CDR3 region has the DNA TGTGCCAGTAGTAAGGCCCGGACAGGATGGGACACTGAAGCTTTCTTT. Protein product: CASSKARTGWDTEAFF.

The chain is built from TRBV11-2 and TRBJ2-1; D remains ambiguous. V lost 1 base and J lost 7, with 8 bases in between. The CDR3 contains 13 residues. In germline, CDR1 is SGHAT, CDR2 FQNNGV. CDR3 sequence (DNA): TGTGCCAGCAGCTTAGGAACAGAGAATGAGCAGTTCTTC. Protein sequence: CASSLGTENEQFF.

This chain joins TRBV15 and TRBJ1-2; tentatively, D is TRBD1 (5 bases). The length of the CDR3 is 16 residues. V was pared by 0 bases and J by 5 bases, with 16 bases between. The germline V gene has CDR1 LNHNV and CDR2 YYDKDF (reference sequence). CDR3 sequence: CATSRDRGASLYGYTF. The CDR3 DNA reads as TGTGCCACCAGCAGAGATCGCGGGGCTTCATTGTATGGCTACACCTTC.

The rearrangement uses TRBV4-1 and TRBJ2-2, with D perhaps TRBD1 (6 bases). The CDR3 is 16 residues long. The germline gives CDR1 MGHRA, CDR2 YSYEKL. V lost 0 bases and J lost 3, with 11 bases in between. The CDR3 region has the DNA TGCGCCAGCAGCCAAGAATGGGGGCCGGACACCGGGGAGCTGTTTTTT. This translates into CASSQEWGPDTGELFF.

The V and J genes are TRBV25-1 and TRBJ2-1; D gene unclear. The CDR3 is 14 amino acids. V lost 3 bases, J lost 0 bases, and 6 bases lay in between. Per the germline V gene, CDR1 is MGHDK and CDR2 is SYGVNS. The DNA of the CDR3 is TGTGCCAGCAGTGACTTGAGCTCCTACAATGAGCAGTTCTTC. Translated: CASSDLSSYNEQFF.

The rearrangement uses TRBV5-1 and TRBJ2-7; 9 bases match TRBD2. The CDR3 has 13 amino acids. J was trimmed by 3 bases and V by 4 bases; bases with no gene match: 2. Looked up from germline, CDR1 is SGHRS and CDR2 is YFSETQ. Written as DNA, the CDR3 is TGCGCCAGCAGCGTGACTAGCGGCTACGAGCAGTACTTC. It is translated as CASSVTSGYEQYF.

The V call is TRBV7-9, the J call TRBJ2-7; 10 bases are a match to TRBD1. V gave up 0 bases and J gave up 6 bases; unmatched junction bases: 2. This CDR3 is 14 amino acids long. Germline V gene data show CDR1 as SEHNR and CDR2 as FQNEAQ (reference sequence). CDR3 in amino acids: CASSLAGTGVEQYF. The CDR3 bases are TGTGCCAGCAGCTTAGCCGGGACAGGGGTCGAGCAGTACTTC.

This chain connects TRBV6-1 to TRBJ1-5; 7 nucleotides match TRBD1. The CDR3 is 14 amino acids. The ends lost 9 bases at V and 5 bases at J; junction bases unmatched: 10. CDR1 MNHNS and CDR2 SASEGT come from the germline V gene. The CDR3 sequence is CASKTGDWDQPQHF. The DNA for the CDR3 is TGTGCCAGTAAAACAGGGGATTGGGATCAGCCCCAGCATTTT.

CDR3 region: CASSIEDRDDTGELFF. The CDR3 bases are TGTGCCAGTAGTATCGAGGACAGGGATGACACCGGGGAGCTGTTTTTT. The rearrangement links TRBV19 to TRBJ2-2, with TRBD1 matching 8 bases. CDR3 size: 16 residues. Per the germline V gene, CDR1 is LNHDA and CDR2 is SQIVND (reference sequence). J was trimmed by 3 bases and V by 3 bases; bases with no gene match: 6.

V and J are TRBV18 and TRBJ2-7, with TRBD1 identical over 7 bases. V was clipped by 6 bases and J by 2 bases; unmatched bases: 1. The CDR3 loop spans 12 amino acids. Germline CDR1 is KGHSH and CDR2 is LQKENI. The CDR3 sequence: CASSDRAYEQYF. Here the CDR3 DNA reads TGTGCCAGCTCCGACAGGGCCTACGAGCAGTACTTC.

The rearrangement uses TRBV25-1 and TRBJ2-5, with 8 nucleotides matching TRBD2. This CDR3 region has 15 residues. V lost 6 bases, J lost 0 bases, and 6 bases stayed unmatched. CDR1 and CDR2 (germline): MGHDK, SYGVNS. The chain's CDR3 is CASRGLDRHQETQYF. The CDR3 bases are TGTGCCAGCAGGGGACTAGACAGACACCAAGAGACCCAGTACTTC.

The rearrangement uses TRBV10-3 and TRBJ2-1, with 10 bases that match TRBD1. Germline CDR1 and CDR2: ENHRY and SYGVKD. J lost 10 bases, V lost 8 bases, and 5 bases had no gene match. The CDR3 sequence is 12 residues long. CDR3 region: CAIGTGEVEQFF. DNA of the CDR3: TGTGCCATCGGGACAGGGGAAGTCGAGCAGTTCTTC.